What follows are 30 T cell receptor beta chains derived from one specimen sequenced in a study of technical replicates of blood from several donors (dated by TCRdb to about 2017). Preparation of the library involved the immunoSEQ multiplex PCR assay. TCRdb took this table from immuneACCESS and kept in-frame rearrangements with V and J called. Such tables lack part of the clones; where checked against another copy, unresolved V genes explain under half of the gap, and the rest is unexplained. The sample table shows 55,000 to 80,000 clones, and 93% are seen once. Of the sample, 0.2% to 0.3% falls within the top ten clones. Sequenced input: T cells isolated from PBMCs. These TCRs come from a human donor in good health.

This chain connects TRBV11-3 to TRBJ2-5, with 9 bases identical to TRBD1. The germline gives CDR1 SGHNT, CDR2 YENEEA. Unmatched junction bases numbered 9, after V lost 5 bases and J lost 5 bases. This CDR3 region has 15 residues. For the CDR3, the DNA is TGTGCCAGCAGCGCAGGGACAGGGAAGATTGAGACCCAGTACTTC. It encodes CASSAGTGKIETQYF.

This clone has just one count. This chain uses TRBV20-1 with TRBJ1-1; D ambiguous. Trimming pared 4 bases from V and 11 bases from J, leaving 5 bases between. The CDR3 extends over 8 amino acids. Looked up from germline, CDR1 is DFQATT and CDR2 is SNEGSKA (reference sequence). The CDR3 coding sequence is TGCAGTGCTAAATCGGCTTTCTTT. Translation: CSAKSAFF.

V and J are TRBV7-6 and TRBJ1-2; TRBD1 might be the D (6 bases). The germline gives CDR1 SGHVS, CDR2 FNYEAQ. The CDR3 runs to 13 residues. Deletions cut 5 bases from V and 4 bases from J, with 11 bases between. The CDR3 DNA is TGTGCCAGCAGCCCAAGGACAGCCTATGGCTACACCTTC. It specifies CASSPRTAYGYTF. The variable domain in full, with the rest retrieved from reference TRBV7-6 and TRBJ1-2, is GAGVSQSPRYKVTKRGQDVALRCDPISGHVSLYWYRQALGQGPEFLTYFNYEAQQDKSGLPNDRFSAERPEGSISTLTIQRTEQRDSAMYRCASSPRTAYGYTFGSGTRLTVV.

J is TRBJ2-7 and V is TRBV27, with TRBD2 matching over 11 bases. The CDR3 consists of 15 residues. The germline V gene encodes CDR1 MNHEY and CDR2 SMNVEV (reference sequence). Trimming cost V 5 bases and J 2 bases; bases outside gene matches: 5. CDR3 bases: TGTGCCAGCAGTCCCGGGACTAGCGGAACCTACGAGCAGTACTTC. It codes for CASSPGTSGTYEQYF.

The gene calls are TRBV5-1 and TRBJ2-1, with D possibly matching TRBD2 (5 bases). The CDR3 is 15 amino acids. Between the trimmed V and J ends, which lost 0 bases and 6 bases, there was a span of 13 bases. Germline V gene data show CDR1 as SGHRS and CDR2 as YFSETQ. CDR3 loop: CASSLVLSGSNEQFF. CDR3 DNA: TGCGCCAGCAGCTTGGTACTGTCTGGGAGCAATGAGCAGTTCTTC.

The chain combines TRBV19 with TRBJ2-7, with a possible D match to TRBD2 (6 bases). The germline V gene has CDR1 LNHDA and CDR2 SQIVND (reference sequence). CDR3 length equals 17 residues. Trimming took 3 bases from V and 1 from J, leaving 19 bases between them. This chain's CDR3 is CASSIGTLARSSYEQYF. In nucleotides, the CDR3 is TGTGCCAGTAGTATTGGGACCCTAGCGCGCTCTTCCTACGAGCAGTACTTC.

The genes are TRBV4-1 and TRBJ2-3; 10 nucleotides line up with TRBD2. The germline CDR1 and CDR2 sequences are MGHRA and YSYEKL. The CDR3 length is 16 residues. V was clipped by 2 bases and J by 3 bases; unmatched bases: 5. CDR3 in amino acids: CASSQLAGGVTDTQYF. The CDR3 nucleotides are TGCGCCAGCAGCCAATTAGCGGGAGGTGTGACAGATACGCAGTATTTT.

This chain connects TRBV28 to TRBJ2-7, with D uncertain. The V end was cut by 8 bases, the J end by 0 bases, with 5 bases between. Germline CDR1 is MDHEN and CDR2 is SYDVKM. The CDR3 consists of 11 residues. The CDR3 sequence is CASASSYEQYF. CDR3 sequence (DNA): TGTGCCAGCGCGAGCTCCTACGAGCAGTACTTC.

The chain employs TRBV19 and TRBJ1-3; no definite D call. The V end lost 5 bases, the J end lost 7 bases, and 12 bases lay between the germline ends. This CDR3 comprises 13 residues. Germline CDR1 is LNHDA and CDR2 is SQIVND (reference sequence). CDR3 protein: CASSVRGVNTIYF. The CDR3 DNA reads TGTGCCAGTAGTGTCAGAGGAGTGAACACCATATATTTT. Supplemented by reference TRBV19 and TRBJ1-3, the full variable domain reads DGGITQSPKYLFRKEGQNVTLSCEQNLNHDAMYWYRQDPGQGLRLIYYSQIVNDFQKGDIAEGYSVSREKKESFPLTVTSAQKNPTAFYLCASSVRGVNTIYFGEGSWLTVV.

The chain joins TRBV30 to TRBJ1-5; tentative D call: TRBD1 (5 bases). The CDR3 covers 14 residues. Germline V gene data show CDR1 as GTSNPN and CDR2 as SVGIG (reference sequence). The germline V and J ends were trimmed by 4 bases and 9 bases, with 19 bases remaining between them. The CDR3 DNA reads as TGTGCCTGGAAGGGGACGGCCGGGGGTACGCCCCAGCATTTT. Amino acid sequence: CAWKGTAGGTPQHF.

V gene TRBV19 combines with J gene TRBJ2-4, with a tentative D call TRBD1 (5 bases). The CDR3 sequence is 16 residues long. Deletions cut 1 base from V and 11 bases from J, with 21 bases between. From germline, CDR1 is LNHDA and CDR2 SQIVND (reference sequence). The CDR3: CASSIGGGQGSLFQYF. CDR3 bases: TGTGCCAGTAGTATAGGAGGTGGGCAGGGCTCGTTGTTTCAGTACTTC.

The chain links TRBV6-1 to TRBJ2-1; TRBD2 matches 10 bases. This CDR3 has 15 residues. Germline-derived CDR1 and CDR2 are MNHNS and SASEGT. V shed 8 bases and J 7 bases; nucleotides not matched to a gene: 11. The CDR3: CASAKSGGAENEQFF. CDR3 DNA sequence: TGTGCCAGCGCAAAAAGCGGGGGGGCCGAAAATGAGCAGTTCTTC.

The chain recombines TRBV19 with TRBJ2-4; perhaps TRBD2 as D (7 bases). In germline, CDR1 is LNHDA, CDR2 SQIVND (reference sequence). The CDR3 runs 14 residues. The V and J ends lost 7 bases and 7 bases respectively, with 17 bases between them. CDR3 loop: CASNGGGPINIQYF. In DNA, the CDR3 is TGTGCCAGTAATGGCGGGGGCCCAATTAACATTCAGTACTTC.

The chain links TRBV6-1 to TRBJ1-5, with D possibly matching TRBD1 (6 bases). V lost 8 bases, J lost 4 bases, and 18 bases lay in between. Germline-derived CDR1 and CDR2 are MNHNS and SASEGT. The CDR3 is made up of 15 amino acids. CDR3 sequence (DNA): TGTGCCAGCTCCTCCCGGGGGGCAAAAAATCAGCCCCAGCATTTT. Translating gives CASSSRGAKNQPQHF.

The V gene is TRBV5-1, the J gene TRBJ2-1, with D possibly TRBD1 on 5 matching bases. V lost 1 base, J lost 7 bases, and 15 bases lay in between. The V gene's germline CDR1 is SGHRS and CDR2 YFSETQ. The CDR3 runs to 15 residues. The CDR3 DNA sequence: TGCGCCAGCAGCTTGTTGTCGGACATACGAAATGAGCAGTTCTTC. Its protein product is CASSLLSDIRNEQFF.

This chain connects TRBV7-8 to TRBJ1-5; 7 positions match TRBD1. With V trimmed by 2 bases and J by 0 bases, 7 bases remained unmatched. Germline V lookup: CDR1 SGHVS, CDR2 FQNEAQ. The CDR3 totals 17 residues. As DNA, the CDR3 is TGTGCCAGCAGCTTAAGGACAGGCTCCTATAGCAATCAGCCCCAGCATTTT. It encodes CASSLRTGSYSNQPQHF. The complete variable domain, with remaining parts taken from reference TRBV7-8 and TRBJ1-5, reads GAGVSQSPRYKVAKRGQDVALRCDPISGHVSLFWYQQALGQGPEFLTYFQNEAQLDKSGLPSDRFFAERPEGSVSTLKIQRTQQEDSAVYLCASSLRTGSYSNQPQHFGDGTRLSIL.

The V gene is TRBV29-1, the J gene TRBJ2-5; no definite D call. Trimming removed 4 bases from V and 4 bases from J, with 10 bases in between. The germline gives CDR1 SQVTM, CDR2 ANQGSEA. The length of the CDR3 is 12 residues. The CDR3 reads CSVGGARETQYF. CDR3 in DNA: TGCAGCGTTGGCGGAGCGAGAGAGACCCAGTACTTC.

This chain uses TRBV29-1 with TRBJ1-2, with TRBD1 identical over 8 bases. The CDR3 runs 13 residues. Germline V gives CDR1 SQVTM, CDR2 ANQGSEA. The junction had 8 bases not matched to a gene; V was cut back by 6 bases and J by 5 bases. The CDR3 sequence is CSVRVTGEYGYTF. The CDR3 DNA sequence: TGCAGCGTCCGCGTGACAGGGGAATATGGCTACACCTTC. The complete variable domain, with remaining parts taken from reference TRBV29-1 and TRBJ1-2, reads SAVISQKPSRDICQRGTSLTIQCQVDSQVTMMFWYRQQPGQSLTLIATANQGSEATYESGFVIDKFPISRPNLTFSTLTVSNMSPEDSSIYLCSVRVTGEYGYTFGSGTRLTVV.

The rearrangement uses TRBV19 and TRBJ1-2; TRBD1 agrees at 7 bases. Germline CDR1 and CDR2: LNHDA and SQIVND (reference sequence). The V segment lost 6 bases and the J segment 8 bases; nucleotides outside the gene matches: 9. This CDR3 contains 13 residues. As DNA, the CDR3 is TGTGCCAGTAGGGCCTACGACAGGGCGGGCTACACCTTC. Protein product: CASRAYDRAGYTF.

The chain has TRBV5-6 and TRBJ2-5; 12 bases are a match to TRBD2. There are 18 residues in the CDR3. Germline CDR1 and CDR2: SGHDT and YYEEEE. Trimming took 4 bases from V and 5 from J; bases not matched to a gene: 15. CDR3 region: CASSGNLLAGGMGETQYF. The DNA of the CDR3 is TGTGCCAGCAGCGGAAATCTACTAGCGGGGGGAATGGGGGAGACCCAGTACTTC.

CDR3 DNA: TGTGCCAGCAGCTTAGGCAAGTATGGGAGTTGGAATCAGCCCCAGCATTTT. This gives the protein CASSLGKYGSWNQPQHF. The genes are TRBV7-2 and TRBJ1-5; D call uncertain. The germline V gene encodes CDR1 SGHTA and CDR2 FQGNSA. V shed 1 base and J shed 4 bases, with 17 bases lying between them. The CDR3 totals 17 residues.

The V call is TRBV11-2, the J call TRBJ2-7; 8 nucleotides line up with TRBD1. This CDR3 comprises 15 residues. Per germline, CDR1 SGHAT and CDR2 FQNNGV. The V gene end was trimmed by 1 base and the J gene end by 5 bases; junction bases not matched to a gene: 7. Here the CDR3 reads CASSLALTGGNEQYF. The CDR3 DNA reads as TGTGCCAGCAGCTTAGCGCTAACAGGGGGAAACGAGCAGTACTTC.

The chain couples TRBV6-5 to TRBJ2-7; D remains unclear. V lost 0 bases, J lost 7 bases, and 10 bases lay in between. Germline CDR1 reads MNHEY; CDR2 reads SVGAGI. This CDR3 contains 13 residues. The CDR3 sequence is CASSYSVRGEQYF. The CDR3 DNA reads as TGTGCCAGCAGTTACTCCGTGCGAGGAGAGCAGTACTTC.

This chain connects TRBV9 to TRBJ2-7; 12 positions agree with TRBD2. CDR1 SGDLS and CDR2 YYNGEE come from the germline V gene. The V segment lost 0 bases and the J segment 4 bases; nucleotides outside the gene matches: 2. CDR3 length equals 15 residues. This CDR3 reads CASSVVGTSGYEQYF. The CDR3 DNA reads TGTGCCAGCAGCGTAGTGGGGACTAGCGGGTACGAGCAGTACTTC.

This chain joins TRBV29-1 and TRBJ2-2; D is perhaps TRBD2 (6 bases). The CDR3 sequence is 15 residues long. Germline CDR1 SQVTM, CDR2 ANQGSEA. Deletions cut 4 bases from V and 0 bases from J, with 12 bases between. CDR3 in amino acids: CSVVRGATNTGELFF. The CDR3 coding sequence is TGCAGCGTTGTTCGCGGGGCTACGAACACCGGGGAGCTGTTTTTT.

The table lists this clone with a count of one. The V call is TRBV4-1, the J call TRBJ2-1; TRBD2 matches 7 bases. Germline values: CDR1 MGHRA, CDR2 YSYEKL. The CDR3 length is 16 residues. J was trimmed by 6 bases and V by 2 bases; bases with no gene match: 10. The CDR3 DNA is TGCGCCAGCAGCCAACTGACTAGCACTATAGGCAATGAGCAGTTCTTC. This encodes CASSQLTSTIGNEQFF.

The table lists this clone with a count of one. CDR3 in amino acids: CASSSGLHNEQFF. CDR3 sequence (DNA): TGTGCCAGCAGCTCGGGACTGCACAATGAGCAGTTCTTC. This rearrangement joins TRBV11-3 to TRBJ2-1; tentative D call: TRBD2 (6 bases). Trimming pared 4 bases from V and 5 bases from J, leaving 9 bases between. Germline assignment: CDR1 SGHNT and CDR2 YENEEA. The CDR3 consists of 13 residues.

J is TRBJ2-2 and V is TRBV23-1; 13 nucleotides agree with TRBD2. TRBV23-1 qualifies as an ORF whose function is uncertain. The CDR3 runs 18 residues. Trimming took 3 bases from V and 5 from J; bases not matched to a gene: 9. Written as DNA, the CDR3 is TGCGCCAGCAGTCATTCGGGACTAGCGGGAATCAGGACCGGGGAGCTGTTTTTT. Encoded protein: CASSHSGLAGIRTGELFF.

The chain combines TRBV29-1 with TRBJ2-7; possibly TRBD1 for D (5 bases). CDR1 and CDR2 (germline): SQVTM, ANQGSEA. The CDR3 is made up of 12 amino acids. Trimming removed 1 base from V and 3 bases from J, with 7 bases in between. CDR3 sequence: CSVEGQHYEQYF. The CDR3 DNA reads as TGCAGCGTTGAAGGACAGCACTACGAGCAGTACTTC.

The chain is built from TRBV29-1 and TRBJ2-7; 9 bases map to TRBD2. This CDR3 has 14 amino acids. The germline gives CDR1 SQVTM, CDR2 ANQGSEA. Trimming removed 4 bases from V and 2 bases from J; junction bases left unmatched: 6. For the CDR3, the DNA is TGCAGCGTTGGGCTAGCGGGGTTGGCCTACGAGCAGTACTTC. It translates to CSVGLAGLAYEQYF.